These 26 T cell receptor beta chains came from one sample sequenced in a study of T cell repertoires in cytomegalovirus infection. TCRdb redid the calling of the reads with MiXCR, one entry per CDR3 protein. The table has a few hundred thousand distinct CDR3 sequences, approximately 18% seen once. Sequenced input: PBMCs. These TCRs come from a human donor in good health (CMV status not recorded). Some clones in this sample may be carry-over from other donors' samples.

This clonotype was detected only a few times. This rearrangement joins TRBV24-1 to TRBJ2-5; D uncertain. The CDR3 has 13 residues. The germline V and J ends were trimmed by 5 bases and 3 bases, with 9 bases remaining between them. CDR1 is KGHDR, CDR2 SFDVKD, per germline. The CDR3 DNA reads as TGTGCCACCAGTGCAGGTGTGGAAGAGACCCAGTACTTC. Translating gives CATSAGVEETQYF.

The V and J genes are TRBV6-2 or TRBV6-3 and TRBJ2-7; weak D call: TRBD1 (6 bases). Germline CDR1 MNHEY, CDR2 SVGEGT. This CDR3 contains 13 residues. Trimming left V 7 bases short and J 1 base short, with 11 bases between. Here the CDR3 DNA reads TGTGCCAGCACTCTGGACAGTTCCTACGAGCAGTACTTC. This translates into CASTLDSSYEQYF.

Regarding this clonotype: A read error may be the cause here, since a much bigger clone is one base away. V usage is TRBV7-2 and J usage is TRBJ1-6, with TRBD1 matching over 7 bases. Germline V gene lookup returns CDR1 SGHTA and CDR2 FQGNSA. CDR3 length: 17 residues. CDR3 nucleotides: TGTGCCAGCAGCTCCGGACAGGCTACTTTGGGGAATTCACACCTCCACTTT. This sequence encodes CASSSGQATLGNSHLHF.

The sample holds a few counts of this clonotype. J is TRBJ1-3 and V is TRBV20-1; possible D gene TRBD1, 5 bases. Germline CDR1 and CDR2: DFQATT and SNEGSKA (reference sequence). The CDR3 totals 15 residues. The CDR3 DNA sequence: TGCAACTCCGCCTCCGCCCAGGGATCTGGAAACACCATATATTTT. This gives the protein CNSASAQGSGNTIYF.

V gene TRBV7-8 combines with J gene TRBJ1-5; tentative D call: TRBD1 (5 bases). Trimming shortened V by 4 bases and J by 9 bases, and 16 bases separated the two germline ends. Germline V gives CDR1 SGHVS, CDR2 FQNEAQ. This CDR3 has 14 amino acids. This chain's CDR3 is CASSSRRGGGPQHF. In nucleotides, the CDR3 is TGTGCCAGCAGCTCCCGGCGTGGGGGGGGGCCCCAGCATTTT.

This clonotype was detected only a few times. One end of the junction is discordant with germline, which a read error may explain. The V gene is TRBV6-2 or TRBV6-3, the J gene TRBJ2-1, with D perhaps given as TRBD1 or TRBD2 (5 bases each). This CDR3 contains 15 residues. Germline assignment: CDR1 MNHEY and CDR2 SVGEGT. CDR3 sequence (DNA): TGTGCCAGCAGTCACTCCGGGATACAGGACAATGAGCAGTTCTTC. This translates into CASSHSGIQDNEQFF.

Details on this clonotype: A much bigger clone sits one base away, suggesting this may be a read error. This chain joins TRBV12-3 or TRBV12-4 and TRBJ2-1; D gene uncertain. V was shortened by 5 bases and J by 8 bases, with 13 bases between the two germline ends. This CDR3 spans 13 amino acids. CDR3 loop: CASSRPGYDEQFF. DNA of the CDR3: TGTGCCAGCAGTCGACCGGGTTACGATGAGCAGTTCTTC.

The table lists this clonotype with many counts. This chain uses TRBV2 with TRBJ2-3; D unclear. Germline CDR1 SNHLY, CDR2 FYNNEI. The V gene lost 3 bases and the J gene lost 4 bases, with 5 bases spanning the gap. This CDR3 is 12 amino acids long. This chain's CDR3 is CASSEIADTQYF. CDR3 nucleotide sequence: TGTGCCAGCAGTGAGATAGCAGATACGCAGTATTTT.

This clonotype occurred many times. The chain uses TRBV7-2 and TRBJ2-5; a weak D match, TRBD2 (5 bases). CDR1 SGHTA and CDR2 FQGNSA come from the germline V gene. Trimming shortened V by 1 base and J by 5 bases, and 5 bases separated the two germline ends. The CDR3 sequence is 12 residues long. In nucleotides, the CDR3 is TGTGCCAGCAGCTTAGTAGCGGAGACCCAGTACTTC. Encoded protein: CASSLVAETQYF.

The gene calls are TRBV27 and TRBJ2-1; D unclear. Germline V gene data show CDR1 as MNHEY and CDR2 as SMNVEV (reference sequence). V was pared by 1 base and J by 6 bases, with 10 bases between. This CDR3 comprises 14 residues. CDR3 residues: CASSLLGRANEQFF. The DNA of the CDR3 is TGTGCCAGCAGTTTATTGGGTAGGGCCAATGAGCAGTTCTTC.

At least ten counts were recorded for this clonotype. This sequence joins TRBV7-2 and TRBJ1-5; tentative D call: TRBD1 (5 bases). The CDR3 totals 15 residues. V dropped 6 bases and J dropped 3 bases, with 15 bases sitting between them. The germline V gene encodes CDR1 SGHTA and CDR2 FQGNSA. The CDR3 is CASRRGGGNNQPQHF. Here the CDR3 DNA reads TGTGCCAGCAGACGCGGGGGGGGGAACAATCAGCCCCAGCATTTT.

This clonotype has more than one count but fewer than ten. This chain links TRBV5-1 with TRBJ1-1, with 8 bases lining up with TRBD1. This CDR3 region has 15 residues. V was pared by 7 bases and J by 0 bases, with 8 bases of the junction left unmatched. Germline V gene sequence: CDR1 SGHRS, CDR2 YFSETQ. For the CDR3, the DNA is TGCGCCAGCGAGTCCGGGGACAGGTTGAACACTGAAGCTTTCTTT. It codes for CASESGDRLNTEAFF.

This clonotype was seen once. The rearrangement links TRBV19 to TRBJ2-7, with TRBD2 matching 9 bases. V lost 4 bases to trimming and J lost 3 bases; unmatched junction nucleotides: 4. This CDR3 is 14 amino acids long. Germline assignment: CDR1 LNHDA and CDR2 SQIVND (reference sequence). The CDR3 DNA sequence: TGTGCCAGTAGTAGAGGGACTAGCCTCTACGAGCAGTACTTC. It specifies CASSRGTSLYEQYF.

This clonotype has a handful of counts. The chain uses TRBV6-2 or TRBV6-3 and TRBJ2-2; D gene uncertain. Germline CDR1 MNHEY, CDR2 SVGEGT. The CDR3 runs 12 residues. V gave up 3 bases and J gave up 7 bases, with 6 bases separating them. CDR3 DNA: TGTGCCAGCAGTTATCGAGACGGGGAGCTGTTTTTT. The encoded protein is CASSYRDGELFF.

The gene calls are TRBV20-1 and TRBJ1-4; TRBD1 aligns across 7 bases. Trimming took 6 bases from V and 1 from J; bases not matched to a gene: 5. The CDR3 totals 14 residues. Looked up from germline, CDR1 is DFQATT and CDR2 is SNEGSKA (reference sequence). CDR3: CSAPDRETNEKLFF. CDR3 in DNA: TGCAGTGCGCCCGACAGGGAAACTAATGAAAAACTGTTTTTT.

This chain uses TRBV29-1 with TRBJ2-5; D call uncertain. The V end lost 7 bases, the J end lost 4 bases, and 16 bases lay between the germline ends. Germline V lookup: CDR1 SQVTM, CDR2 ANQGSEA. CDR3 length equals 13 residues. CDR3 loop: CSATSGRGETQYF. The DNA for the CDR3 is TGCAGCGCCACTTCGGGCCGAGGAGAGACCCAGTACTTC.

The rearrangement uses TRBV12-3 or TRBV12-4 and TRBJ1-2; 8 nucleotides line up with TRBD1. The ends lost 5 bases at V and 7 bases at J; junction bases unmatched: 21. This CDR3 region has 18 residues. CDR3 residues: CASSRRRQGIRVGGGYTF. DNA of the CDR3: TGTGCCAGCAGTCGTCGTCGACAGGGGATAAGGGTGGGGGGTGGCTACACCTTC.

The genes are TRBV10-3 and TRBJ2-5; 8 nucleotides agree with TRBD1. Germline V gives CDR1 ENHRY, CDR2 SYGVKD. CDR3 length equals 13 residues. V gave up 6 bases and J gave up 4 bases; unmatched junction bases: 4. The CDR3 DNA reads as TGTGCCATCAGCCCTGGACAGGGAGAGACCCAGTACTTC. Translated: CAISPGQGETQYF.

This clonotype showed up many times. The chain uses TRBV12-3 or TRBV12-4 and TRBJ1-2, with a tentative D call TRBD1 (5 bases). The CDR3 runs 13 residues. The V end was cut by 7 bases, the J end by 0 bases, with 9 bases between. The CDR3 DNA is TGTGCCAGCACCCGACAGACTAACTATGGCTACACCTTC. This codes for CASTRQTNYGYTF.

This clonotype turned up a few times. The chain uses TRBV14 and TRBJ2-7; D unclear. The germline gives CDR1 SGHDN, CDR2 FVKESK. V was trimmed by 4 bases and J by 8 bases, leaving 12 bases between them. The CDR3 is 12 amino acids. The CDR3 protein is CASSLAPGKQYF. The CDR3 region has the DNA TGTGCCAGCAGCCTCGCTCCGGGCAAGCAGTACTTC.

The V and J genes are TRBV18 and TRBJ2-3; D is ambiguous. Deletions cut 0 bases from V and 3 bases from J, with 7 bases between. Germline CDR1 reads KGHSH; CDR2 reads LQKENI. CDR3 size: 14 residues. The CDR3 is CASSPPFPTDTQYF. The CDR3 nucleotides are TGTGCCAGCTCACCACCGTTCCCGACAGATACGCAGTATTTT. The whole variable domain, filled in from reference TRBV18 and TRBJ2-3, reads NAGVMQNPRHLVRRRGQEARLRCSPMKGHSHVYWYRQLPEEGLKFMVYLQKENIIDESGMPKERFSAEFPKEGPSILRIQQVVRGDSAAYFCASSPPFPTDTQYFGPGTRLTVL.

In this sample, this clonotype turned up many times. In nucleotides, the CDR3 is TGTGCCAGCAGTTTGACAGGGGTGAGGTATGGCTACACCTTC. This codes for CASSLTGVRYGYTF. V is TRBV12-3 or TRBV12-4 and J is TRBJ1-2; 8 bases are a match to TRBD1. There are 14 residues in the CDR3. V shed 3 bases and J 5 bases; nucleotides not matched to a gene: 5.

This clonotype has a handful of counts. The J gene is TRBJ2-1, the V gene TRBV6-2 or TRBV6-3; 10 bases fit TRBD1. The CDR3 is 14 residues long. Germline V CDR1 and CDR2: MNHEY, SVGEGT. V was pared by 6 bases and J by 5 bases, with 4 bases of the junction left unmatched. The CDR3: CASSHGQGDNEQFF. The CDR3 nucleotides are TGTGCCAGCAGCCACGGACAGGGGGACAATGAGCAGTTCTTC.

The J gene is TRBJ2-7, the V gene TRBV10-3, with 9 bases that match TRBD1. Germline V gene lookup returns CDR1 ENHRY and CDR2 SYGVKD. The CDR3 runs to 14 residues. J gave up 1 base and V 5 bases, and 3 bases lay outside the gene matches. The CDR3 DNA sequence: TGTGCCATCAGTAGACAGGGGGGGTCCTACGAGCAGTACTTC. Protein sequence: CAISRQGGSYEQYF.

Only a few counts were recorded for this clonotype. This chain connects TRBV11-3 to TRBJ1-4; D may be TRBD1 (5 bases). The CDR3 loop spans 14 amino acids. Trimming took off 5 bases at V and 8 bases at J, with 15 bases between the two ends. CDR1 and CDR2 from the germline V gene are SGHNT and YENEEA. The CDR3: CASSARTQGEKLFF. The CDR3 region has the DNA TGTGCCAGCAGCGCAAGAACCCAGGGAGAAAAACTGTTTTTT.

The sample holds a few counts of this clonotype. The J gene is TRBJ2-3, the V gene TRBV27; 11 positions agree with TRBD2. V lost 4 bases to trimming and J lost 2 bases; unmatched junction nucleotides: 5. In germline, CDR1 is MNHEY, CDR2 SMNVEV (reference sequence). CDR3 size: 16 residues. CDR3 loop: CASSSTSGTITDTQYF. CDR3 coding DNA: TGTGCCAGCAGTTCGACTAGCGGGACCATCACAGATACGCAGTATTTT.